These 16 T cell receptor beta chains were all obtained from the same sample, sequenced in a study of cytomegalovirus exposure and HLA in healthy donors. 60 Vbeta and 13 Jbeta primers were used in PCR. Libraries were prepared by immunoSEQ multiplex PCR; TCRdb keeps only in-frame clonotypes and omits some of them. This table holds 200,000 to 250,000 clones, approximately 68% found once. Sequencing input: PBMCs. The origin of the receptors is a woman aged 30 to 39 in good health and CMV-seronegative.

The V call is TRBV7-2, the J call TRBJ1-3; 8 bases agree with TRBD1. The V segment lost 0 bases and the J segment 2 bases; nucleotides outside the gene matches: 3. Germline values: CDR1 SGHTA, CDR2 FQGNSA. This CDR3 has 16 amino acids. CDR3 in DNA: TGTGCCAGCAGCTTAGCGACAGGGGTCCCTGGAAACACCATATATTTT. Protein: CASSLATGVPGNTIYF.

The CDR3 DNA is TGTGCCTGGAGTCGGGACAGGGCGACTTCCTATGGCTACACCTTC. This gives the protein CAWSRDRATSYGYTF. The chain recombines TRBV30 with TRBJ1-2; TRBD1 aligns across 9 bases. CDR1 GTSNPN and CDR2 SVGIG come from the germline V gene (reference sequence). The J segment lost 4 bases and the V segment lost 2 bases, leaving 8 bases of the junction unmatched. The CDR3 runs 15 residues.

The rearrangement joins TRBV14 to TRBJ2-2; TRBD1 aligns across 7 bases. There are 14 residues in the CDR3. J gave up 4 bases and V 4 bases, and 3 bases lay outside the gene matches. CDR1 is SGHDN and CDR2 is FVKESK in the germline V gene. CDR3 sequence (DNA): TGTGCCAGCAGCCTCTACAGGGGCACCGGGGAGCTGTTTTTT. Translating it yields CASSLYRGTGELFF.

This chain connects TRBV6-5 to TRBJ1-6, with D unclear. Germline CDR1 reads MNHEY; CDR2 reads SVGAGI. Trimming removed 4 bases at V and 10 bases at J, with 11 bases between. This CDR3 is built from 13 residues. CDR3 sequence (DNA): TGTGCCAGCAGTTCCTCGTCGAGCTCACCCCTCCACTTT. It yields the protein CASSSSSSSPLHF.

This clone came up once. The chain has TRBV29-1 and TRBJ1-1; D might be TRBD1 (5 bases). The V gene lost 3 bases and the J gene lost 4 bases, with 12 bases spanning the gap. This CDR3 has 13 amino acids. In germline, CDR1 is SQVTM, CDR2 ANQGSEA. CDR3 DNA sequence: TGCAGCGTTGATCGGGTCGGGGGCACTGAAGCTTTCTTT. This sequence encodes CSVDRVGGTEAFF.

The V call is TRBV5-8, the J call TRBJ2-2; tentative D call: TRBD1 (5 bases). CDR3 size: 17 residues. Trimming removed 0 bases at V and 1 base at J, with 13 bases between. Germline V gene lookup returns CDR1 SGHTS and CDR2 YDEGEE. The CDR3 DNA follows: TGTGCCAGCAGCTTGGGTGGACACCTCCAGAACACCGGGGAGCTGTTTTTT. It codes for CASSLGGHLQNTGELFF.

J is TRBJ2-3 and V is TRBV5-4; TRBD2 aligns across 10 bases. The V segment lost 4 bases and the J segment 3 bases; nucleotides outside the gene matches: 8. Germline assignment: CDR1 SGHNT and CDR2 YYREEE (reference sequence). The CDR3 runs 16 residues. The CDR3 spells CASSRERGGLTDTQYF. DNA for the CDR3: TGTGCCAGCAGCAGGGAGCGGGGGGGCCTTACAGATACGCAGTATTTT.

V usage is TRBV7-8 and J usage is TRBJ2-7; maybe TRBD2 (7 bases). V lost 1 base to trimming and J lost 3 bases, with 19 bases between them. The CDR3 is 17 amino acids. The germline V gene encodes CDR1 SGHVS and CDR2 FQNEAQ. The CDR3 sequence is CASSLDRPTGGLYEQYF. CDR3 bases: TGTGCCAGCAGCTTAGATAGGCCGACGGGGGGCCTCTACGAGCAGTACTTC.

The rearrangement links TRBV15 to TRBJ1-1; D gene uncertain. Germline V lookup: CDR1 LNHNV, CDR2 YYDKDF (reference sequence). This CDR3 has 13 amino acids. The germline V and J ends were trimmed by 0 bases and 2 bases, with 4 bases remaining between them. The CDR3 sequence: CATSRDRNTEAFF. DNA for the CDR3: TGTGCCACCAGCAGAGACAGAAACACTGAAGCTTTCTTT.

This sequence joins TRBV6-5 and TRBJ1-5; a possible D gene is TRBD1 (5 bases). V lost 9 bases to trimming and J lost 6 bases, with 15 bases between them. The germline V gene encodes CDR1 MNHEY and CDR2 SVGAGI. This CDR3 region has 13 residues. The CDR3 coding sequence is TGTGCCAGTGCGCAGGGAATCACTCAGCCCCAGCATTTT. This sequence encodes CASAQGITQPQHF.

V usage is TRBV27 and J usage is TRBJ2-1, with 13 nucleotides matching TRBD2. The germline V gene encodes CDR1 MNHEY and CDR2 SMNVEV (reference sequence). After removal of 4 bases from V and 6 bases from J, the junction contained 12 bases not matched to a gene. There are 18 residues in the CDR3. The CDR3 sequence: CASSSIGLAGAGSNEQFF. DNA of the CDR3: TGTGCCAGCAGTTCTATCGGACTAGCGGGAGCGGGTAGCAATGAGCAGTTCTTC.

This clone has only one observation. The rearrangement links TRBV2 to TRBJ1-2; 8 nucleotides align to TRBD1. The V and J ends lost 6 bases and 8 bases, in that order; junction bases with no gene match: 5. The CDR3 covers 12 residues. Looked up from germline, CDR1 is SNHLY and CDR2 is FYNNEI. CDR3 DNA: TGTGCCAGCAGACTCGACAGGGGAGGCTACACCTTC. It codes for CASRLDRGGYTF.

This chain connects TRBV4-2 to TRBJ2-4, with TRBD2 identical over 10 bases. The CDR3 runs to 17 residues. V shed 4 bases, J shed 2 bases, and the junction held 8 bases outside the gene matches. The germline V gene has CDR1 LGHNA and CDR2 YNFKEQ. CDR3 sequence (DNA): TGTGCCAGCAGCCCTCGAGCGGGAGGGGACACCAAAAACATTCAGTACTTC. Translating gives CASSPRAGGDTKNIQYF.

This chain links TRBV6-5 with TRBJ2-5; TRBD1 agrees at 9 bases. In germline, CDR1 is MNHEY, CDR2 SVGAGI. The J segment lost 5 bases and the V segment lost 10 bases, leaving 8 bases of the junction unmatched. This CDR3 spans 13 amino acids. CDR3 region: CATQRDRDETQYF. The CDR3 region has the DNA TGTGCCACCCAACGGGACAGGGACGAGACCCAGTACTTC.

This clone was observed a few times. The chain joins TRBV18 to TRBJ2-1; 11 positions agree with TRBD2. V gave up 5 bases and J gave up 6 bases; unmatched junction bases: 15. The germline V gene encodes CDR1 KGHSH and CDR2 LQKENI. This CDR3 comprises 18 residues. The CDR3 protein is CASSAGTSGPSKGNEQFF. CDR3 DNA sequence: TGTGCCAGCTCAGCCGGGACTAGCGGACCTTCGAAGGGCAATGAGCAGTTCTTC. Supplemented by reference TRBV18 and TRBJ2-1, the full variable domain reads NAGVMQNPRHLVRRRGQEARLRCSPMKGHSHVYWYRQLPEEGLKFMVYLQKENIIDESGMPKERFSAEFPKEGPSILRIQQVVRGDSAAYFCASSAGTSGPSKGNEQFFGPGTRLTVL.

The CDR3 protein is CASRQGQMNYGYTF. In nucleotides, the CDR3 is TGTGCCAGCAGACAGGGACAGATGAACTATGGCTACACCTTC. The chain links TRBV13 to TRBJ1-2; 7 bases line up with TRBD1. CDR3 size: 14 residues. V shed 6 bases, J shed 2 bases, and the junction held 6 bases outside the gene matches. From germline, CDR1 is PRHDT and CDR2 FYEKMQ (reference sequence).